This T cell receptor beta chain emerged from a study of radiation and T cells in renal cell carcinoma. Whole-study context: Nephrectomy followed 15 Gy stereotactic body radiation by 4 weeks.

CDR1 and CDR2 from the germline V gene are SNHLY and FYNNEI. There are 15 residues in the CDR3. V was clipped by 3 bases and J by 4 bases; unmatched bases: 6. Clones were sequenced by immunoSEQ multiplex PCR, and TCRdb holds only the in-frame ones, with some missing. The profile shows just over 95,000 clones, about 86% of them singletons. Time point here: baseline pretreatment blood. Treatment here: 15 Gy SBRT to primary tumor, nephrectomy 4 weeks later. The tumor was a clear cell renal cell carcinoma. V gene TRBV2 combines with J gene TRBJ2-1, with 7 bases lining up with TRBD2. This specimen was blood, taken from a patient whose treatment included radiotherapy and nephrectomy. The sequence was collected from a man in his forties or fifties with renal cell carcinoma. DNA of the CDR3: TGTGCCAGCAGTGAGGCGGGAGCGGGATACAATGAGCAGTTCTTC. As protein: CASSEAGAGYNEQFF.